The T cell receptor beta chain under discussion was sequenced for a study of shared T cell receptors in the human thymus. This clone was found a few times. V was clipped by 0 bases and J by 2 bases, with 8 bases between them. The CDR3 sequence is 14 residues long. CDR1 LGHNA and CDR2 YSLEER come from the germline V gene. Method: immunoSEQ multiplex PCR; TCRdb's copy keeps in-frame clones and lacks some. The sample holds more than 550,000 clones, more than 75% seen once. The same data also went into a second study, on human thymus T cells. That source reports: It was from resections taken during corrective heart surgery that the thymus tissue came. Seemingly biased V and J gene usage marked thymic and blood repertoires. In unrelated individuals, thymic repertoires overlapped highly, according to related research.

The sequenced material came from thymocytes. The V call is TRBV4-3, the J call TRBJ2-7; D is unresolved. The TCR was taken from a boy in the first two years of life with a congenital heart defect. CDR3 in amino acids: CASSQEIRAYEQYF. CDR3 nucleotides: TGCGCCAGCAGCCAAGAAATCCGGGCCTACGAGCAGTACTTC.